The clone carrying this TCR beta chain was observed once. No antigen is known for it. This specimen belongs to a study of beta chain features in type 1 diabetes. Overall study: No age, gender or cell yield differences were seen between patients and healthy donors. All samples combined gave fewer than 110 million sorted cells for examination. Study-level results: In all four CD4+ subsets, TCRB CDR3 length was significantly, moderately reduced in type 1 diabetes.

Reverse transcription of all isolated RNA meant that expressed TCRB transcripts were sequenced. The assay was immunoSEQ multiplex PCR, and TCRdb's table has in-frame clones only and misses some. The repertoire consists of fewer than 300,000 clones, with under 13% occurring once and the leading ten covering approximately 0.017%. This TCR came from a man aged 25 to 40 with type 1 diabetes. Input material: naive CD4+ T cells from blood.

Written as DNA, the CDR3 is TGTGCCAGCAGTCCGCAGGGTACCTACGAGCAGTACTTC. It yields the protein CASSPQGTYEQYF. V gene TRBV6-1 combines with J gene TRBJ2-7, with D possibly TRBD1 on 5 matching bases. Germline CDR1 reads MNHNS; CDR2 reads SASEGT. V was trimmed by 5 bases and J by 2 bases, leaving 10 bases between them. The CDR3 extends over 13 amino acids.